The entry that follows covers one T cell receptor beta chain sequence. Its antigen is not identified. When the RNA was reverse transcribed, random hexamers were used with an input of roughly 0.45 to 1 ug. The method of amplification for TCR beta CDR3 was immunoSEQ multiplex PCR, covering 54 Vbeta and 13 Jbeta. TCRdb fed the immunoSEQ multiplex PCR reads into MiXCR, producing one record per CDR3 protein. This sample has about 60,000 distinct CDR3 sequences, with approximately 94% found just once. The data originate from a study of CD8 T cells in Susac syndrome. Whole-study findings and limits: It was acknowledged by the study that relatively few individuals were included in its TCR sequencing and HLA analysis.

There are 14 residues in the CDR3. V was pared by 1 base and J by 6 bases, with 15 bases between. Germline V gene sequence: CDR1 SQVTM, CDR2 ANQGSEA. Sequencing of TCR beta was carried out in blood CD8+ and CD4+ T cells. The specimen was CD8+ T cells from PBMCs. This sequence joins TRBV29-1 and TRBJ1-2; D is unresolved. The receptor comes from a human donor in good health. The CDR3 sequence: CSVEAKGGEDGYTF. CDR3 bases: TGCAGCGTTGAAGCCAAGGGAGGAGAGGATGGCTACACCTTC.